The 30 T cell receptor beta chains in this list originate from one sample, sequenced in a study of cytomegalovirus exposure and HLA in healthy donors. 13 Jbeta primers and 60 Vbeta primers were used for the PCR. Using immunoSEQ multiplex PCR, the repertoire was profiled, and TCRdb retains in-frame clones only, with some absent. The repertoire has roughly 120,000 clones, around 80% of them found once; the top ten carry roughly an eighth. The material sequenced was PBMCs. Receptors were obtained from a woman aged 55 to 70 in good health and CMV-seropositive.

This clone was counted only a few times. The chain joins TRBV6-1 to TRBJ1-3; D is perhaps TRBD1 (6 bases). V lost 8 bases, J lost 4 bases, and 9 bases lay in between. This CDR3 is 12 amino acids long. The germline V gene encodes CDR1 MNHNS and CDR2 SASEGT. The CDR3 region has the DNA TGTGCCAGCCAGGGGAACGGAAACACCATATATTTT. Its translation: CASQGNGNTIYF.

Here the CDR3 DNA reads TGTGCCAGTAGCAGGTTTTCTGAAGCTTTCTTT. Residues: CASSRFSEAFF. This sequence joins TRBV19 and TRBJ1-1, with D unclear. Trimming removed 6 bases from V and 6 bases from J, with 8 bases in between. Germline loops: CDR1 LNHDA, CDR2 SQIVND (reference sequence). The CDR3 loop spans 11 amino acids.

As DNA, the CDR3 is TGTGCCAGCAGCCCCCGACAGGAAATGAACACTGAAGCTTTCTTT. Amino acids: CASSPRQEMNTEAFF. The V call is TRBV7-2, the J call TRBJ1-1; weak D call: TRBD1 (6 bases). V dropped 5 bases and J dropped 0 bases, with 13 bases sitting between them. This CDR3 spans 15 amino acids. Germline loops: CDR1 SGHTA, CDR2 FQGNSA.

The chain has TRBV4-1 and TRBJ1-2; 12 positions agree with TRBD1. The germline V gene has CDR1 MGHRA and CDR2 YSYEKL. The CDR3 has 18 amino acids. After removal of 0 bases from V and 7 bases from J, the junction contained 12 bases not matched to a gene. The DNA for the CDR3 is TGCGCCAGCAGCCAAGAAGGGGACAGGGGGCCGCTCTGGGGTGGCTACACCTTC. Translating it yields CASSQEGDRGPLWGGYTF.

The rearrangement joins TRBV25-1 to TRBJ1-1; D call uncertain. The V and J ends lost 4 bases and 9 bases respectively, with 12 bases between them. The CDR3 loop spans 12 amino acids. Germline CDR1 reads MGHDK; CDR2 reads SYGVNS. The CDR3 loop reads CASSGYGQKAFF. CDR3 nucleotide sequence: TGTGCCAGCAGTGGTTATGGGCAGAAAGCTTTCTTT.

The chain couples TRBV5-8 to TRBJ1-5; D not resolved. Trimming removed 0 bases from V and 2 bases from J, with 12 bases in between. From germline, CDR1 is SGHTS and CDR2 YDEGEE. The CDR3 runs 16 residues. The CDR3 nucleotides are TGTGCCAGCAGCTTGGGGGCAGGATACGGCAATCAGCCCCAGCATTTT. Protein sequence: CASSLGAGYGNQPQHF.

The chain couples TRBV4-1 to TRBJ1-4; D is possibly TRBD1 (5 bases). V gave up 1 base and J gave up 0 bases, with 9 bases separating them. Germline assignment: CDR1 MGHRA and CDR2 YSYEKL. This CDR3 has 16 amino acids. As DNA, the CDR3 is TGCGCCAGCAGCCAAGGGACACTTGCAACTAATGAAAAACTGTTTTTT. Translation: CASSQGTLATNEKLFF.

This rearrangement joins TRBV5-1 to TRBJ1-2, with 7 bases identical to TRBD1. Trimming at V came to 4 bases and at J to 1 base, leaving 10 bases not matched to a gene. Germline V gives CDR1 SGHRS, CDR2 YFSETQ. The CDR3 length is 16 residues. The CDR3 sequence is CASSTNYRGSNYGYTF. The DNA of the CDR3 is TGCGCCAGCAGCACAAATTACAGGGGAAGTAACTATGGCTACACCTTC.

This sequence joins TRBV7-2 and TRBJ2-7; TRBD2 aligns across 11 bases. Trimming removed 8 bases from V and 6 bases from J; junction bases left unmatched: 15. Germline values: CDR1 SGHTA, CDR2 FQGNSA. The CDR3 sequence is 16 residues long. In DNA, the CDR3 is TGTGCCAGCGGATGGCTAGCGGGGGGTCCTTCGGTCGAGCAGTACTTC. Translation gives CASGWLAGGPSVEQYF.

The count of this clone is one. The V call is TRBV27, the J call TRBJ2-7; possible D gene TRBD1, 5 bases. V was cut by 6 bases and J by 3 bases, with 12 bases left in between. The length of the CDR3 is 13 residues. Germline lookup yields CDR1 MNHEY and CDR2 SMNVEV (reference sequence). CDR3 nucleotide sequence: TGTGCCAGCAGCTTACAGGCGAGCTACGAGCAGTACTTC. Its protein is CASSLQASYEQYF.

The CDR3 loop reads CASSHGQVATTGELFF. The CDR3 DNA follows: TGTGCCAGCAGTCATGGACAGGTTGCGACAACCGGGGAGCTGTTTTTT. The chain employs TRBV27 and TRBJ2-2; 7 bases are a match to TRBD1. V shed 5 bases and J 5 bases; nucleotides not matched to a gene: 11. Germline CDR1 is MNHEY and CDR2 is SMNVEV (reference sequence). The CDR3 is 16 amino acids.

DNA of the CDR3: TGTGCCACCAGCTTAAAGTTGACTAGCGGGAAGGCAGATACGCAGTATTTT. It yields the protein CATSLKLTSGKADTQYF. V is TRBV15 and J is TRBJ2-3, with 11 nucleotides matching TRBD2. The ends lost 5 bases at V and 4 bases at J; junction bases unmatched: 11. CDR1 and CDR2 from the germline V gene are LNHNV and YYDKDF (reference sequence). CDR3 size: 17 residues.

The rearrangement links TRBV19 to TRBJ1-1, with 7 bases matching TRBD1. The CDR3 is 13 residues long. Germline loops: CDR1 LNHDA, CDR2 SQIVND (reference sequence). With V trimmed by 5 bases and J by 7 bases, 7 bases remained unmatched. The CDR3 is CASSPRDSLEAFF. CDR3 nucleotide sequence: TGTGCCAGTAGTCCCCGGGACAGCCTTGAAGCTTTCTTT.

The chain combines TRBV20-1 with TRBJ2-1, with D possibly matching TRBD1 (5 bases). Trimming took off 4 bases at V and 7 bases at J, with 5 bases between the two ends. The CDR3 has 10 residues. Germline V gene lookup returns CDR1 DFQATT and CDR2 SNEGSKA (reference sequence). In DNA, the CDR3 is TGCAGTGCTAAGGGGAATGAGCAGTTCTTC. This codes for CSAKGNEQFF.

The rearrangement links TRBV7-9 to TRBJ2-2; D gene unclear. Germline-derived CDR1 and CDR2 are SEHNR and FQNEAQ (reference sequence). Between the trimmed V and J ends, which lost 5 bases and 4 bases, there was a span of 14 bases. CDR3 length equals 15 residues. CDR3 sequence (DNA): TGTGCCAGCAGCACGTCAGAGGTTAGCACCGGGGAGCTGTTTTTT. It translates to CASSTSEVSTGELFF.

The chain joins TRBV2 to TRBJ2-7; TRBD2 is a possible D gene (5 bases). CDR3 length: 14 amino acids. Trimming shortened V by 1 base and J by 1 base, and 8 bases separated the two germline ends. CDR1 is SNHLY, CDR2 FYNNEI, per germline. The CDR3 loop is CASSEGTESYEQYF. Written as DNA, the CDR3 is TGTGCCAGCAGTGAAGGGACTGAATCCTACGAGCAGTACTTC.

The chain recombines TRBV6-5 with TRBJ1-2; 7 nucleotides match TRBD1. The CDR3 spans 14 residues. V dropped 1 base and J dropped 8; count of bases not matched to a gene: 7. CDR1 MNHEY and CDR2 SVGAGI come from the germline V gene. The CDR3 DNA is TGTGCCAGCAGTTACTTGACAGGGCCTGAAGGCTACACCTTC. It codes for CASSYLTGPEGYTF.

The CDR3 region is CASSPRDRGSGYTF. The CDR3 DNA sequence: TGTGCCAGCTCACCCCGAGACAGGGGGTCCGGCTACACCTTC. This sequence joins TRBV18 and TRBJ1-2, with 9 bases fitting TRBD1. The J segment lost 8 bases and the V segment lost 3 bases, leaving 7 bases of the junction unmatched. The CDR3 has 14 residues. From germline, CDR1 is KGHSH and CDR2 LQKENI. Complete variable domain (other parts from reference TRBV18 and TRBJ1-2): NAGVMQNPRHLVRRRGQEARLRCSPMKGHSHVYWYRQLPEEGLKFMVYLQKENIIDESGMPKERFSAEFPKEGPSILRIQQVVRGDSAAYFCASSPRDRGSGYTFGSGTRLTVV.

This clone was seen once. J is TRBJ2-7 and V is TRBV9; no reliable D call. Germline CDR1 reads SGDLS; CDR2 reads YYNGEE. Deletions cut 0 bases from V and 2 bases from J, with 9 bases between. This CDR3 has 14 amino acids. The chain's CDR3 is CASSVDYKTYEQYF. The CDR3, as DNA: TGTGCCAGCAGCGTAGACTACAAAACCTACGAGCAGTACTTC. Full variable domain (missing parts from reference TRBV9 and TRBJ2-7): DSGVTQTPKHLITATGQRVTLRCSPRSGDLSVYWYQQSLDQGLQFLIQYYNGEERAKGNILERFSAQQFPDLHSELNLSSLELGDSALYFCASSVDYKTYEQYFGPGTRLTVT.

The V gene is TRBV11-1, the J gene TRBJ2-7, with TRBD2 identical over 13 bases. This CDR3 comprises 18 residues. The V segment lost 3 bases and the J segment 1 base; nucleotides outside the gene matches: 9. Per germline, CDR1 SGHAT and CDR2 FQDESV (reference sequence). The CDR3 here is CASSFGTSGGALSYEQYF. The CDR3 bases are TGTGCCAGCAGCTTTGGAACTAGCGGGGGGGCCCTATCCTACGAGCAGTACTTC.

This chain joins TRBV11-2 and TRBJ1-1, with D unresolved. Trimming took 5 bases from V and 11 from J, leaving 15 bases between them. The germline CDR1 and CDR2 sequences are SGHAT and FQNNGV. This CDR3 comprises 12 residues. The CDR3 reads CASSTNGGLAFF. CDR3 bases: TGTGCCAGCAGCACCAACGGAGGGTTGGCTTTCTTT.

The CDR3 bases are TGTGCCAGCAGTTACTCGGGACAGGGCCCTTACGAGCAGTACTTC. Its translation: CASSYSGQGPYEQYF. The rearrangement links TRBV6-5 to TRBJ2-7, with 9 bases matching TRBD1. This CDR3 comprises 15 residues. The germline V gene encodes CDR1 MNHEY and CDR2 SVGAGI. V was clipped by 0 bases and J by 4 bases; unmatched bases: 4.

The V gene is TRBV18, the J gene TRBJ1-2; the match to TRBD1 covers 9 bases. The ends lost 6 bases at V and 4 bases at J; junction bases unmatched: 9. The germline V gene encodes CDR1 KGHSH and CDR2 LQKENI. The length of the CDR3 is 15 residues. This chain's CDR3 is CASSSPGQGAYGYTF. The CDR3 DNA sequence: TGTGCCAGCTCCTCGCCGGGACAGGGTGCCTATGGCTACACCTTC.

The chain has TRBV29-1 and TRBJ1-1; the match to TRBD1 covers 7 bases. The V segment lost 5 bases and the J segment 5 bases; nucleotides outside the gene matches: 8. Looked up from germline, CDR1 is SQVTM and CDR2 is ANQGSEA. The CDR3 sequence is 13 residues long. The CDR3 DNA reads TGCAGCGTTTCCAGACAGGGCGGAACTGAAGCTTTCTTT. This translates into CSVSRQGGTEAFF.

The chain couples TRBV5-1 to TRBJ1-4; D may be TRBD1 (6 bases). Germline CDR1 is SGHRS and CDR2 is YFSETQ. The V gene lost 5 bases and the J gene lost 3 bases, with 17 bases spanning the gap. The CDR3 covers 16 residues. CDR3 in DNA: TGCGCCAGCAGGGAGGCAGGGGTAGTGTCTAATGAAAAACTGTTTTTT. Amino acid sequence: CASREAGVVSNEKLFF.

As for this clone: The same CDR3 arises from other DNA sequences in this sample as well. The chain uses TRBV21-1 and TRBJ2-7; the table assigns TRBD2, which was not confirmed against the DNA. TRBV21-1 is a known pseudogene. This CDR3 spans 17 amino acids. CDR3 in amino acids: CASSKRNYSGTLYEQYF. The CDR3 DNA reads as TGTGCCAGCAGCAAACGGAATTATAGCGGGACCTTATACGAGCAGTACTTC.

The V call is TRBV7-8, the J call TRBJ2-3; D is unclear. Trimming cost V 2 bases and J 2 bases, with 11 bases left between them. Looked up from germline, CDR1 is SGHVS and CDR2 is FQNEAQ. CDR3 length: 15 residues. CDR3 DNA: TGTGCCAGCAGCTTAAGGTTGGGCCTCACAGATACGCAGTATTTT. Residues: CASSLRLGLTDTQYF.

The chain links TRBV15 to TRBJ1-2; the match to TRBD1 covers 8 bases. Unmatched junction bases numbered 3, after V lost 5 bases and J lost 4 bases. The length of the CDR3 is 13 residues. Germline V CDR1 and CDR2: LNHNV, YYDKDF (reference sequence). CDR3 coding DNA: TGTGCCACCAGCCGGACAGGGTTCTATGGCTACACCTTC. Translated, it gives CATSRTGFYGYTF.

The chain combines TRBV6-5 with TRBJ1-6, with D hard to call. Per germline, CDR1 MNHEY and CDR2 SVGAGI. The V and J ends lost 3 bases and 10 bases respectively, with 13 bases between them. The CDR3 extends over 14 amino acids. The CDR3 DNA follows: TGTGCCAGCAGTTATGGGAGACAAAGCTCACCCCTCCACTTT. This encodes CASSYGRQSSPLHF.

The V call is TRBV7-9, the J call TRBJ2-5; TRBD2 might be the D (6 bases). V was clipped by 4 bases and J by 5 bases, with 14 bases between them. The CDR3 covers 14 residues. Germline loops: CDR1 SEHNR, CDR2 FQNEAQ (reference sequence). DNA of the CDR3: TGTGCCAGCAGCTCGGCGGCGGGGCGTGAGACCCAGTACTTC. It encodes CASSSAAGRETQYF.